This T cell receptor beta chain was documented in a study of T-cell reconstitution after alpha-beta-depleted transplantation in children. The table lists this clonotype with many counts. For TCRbeta, the library was prepared with unique molecular identifiers. From the PCR reads, TCRdb called clonotypes with MiXCR, one entry per CDR3 protein. The sample carries roughly 590,000 distinct CDR3 sequences, 15% to 20% recorded once. V was clipped by 7 bases and J by 6 bases; unmatched bases: 13. From germline, CDR1 is DFQATT and CDR2 SNEGSKA (reference sequence). This CDR3 has 15 amino acids. This sample comprised PBMCs from the stem cell graft donor, obtained from the stem cell graft. This TCR derives from a human donor who donated a stem cell graft to a child with acute myeloid leukemia. The V gene is TRBV20-1, the J gene TRBJ2-2; 8 bases are a match to TRBD1. The chain's CDR3 is CSVHTGGGTAGELFF. The CDR3 nucleotides read TGCAGTGTCCATACAGGGGGTGGGACAGCCGGGGAGCTGTTTTTT.